These 9 T cell receptor beta chains share one sample of origin, sequenced in a study of CD8 T cells in Susac syndrome. Random-hexamer reverse transcription was applied to about 0.45 to 1 ug RNA. Each CDR3 protein is one row after TCRdb ran MiXCR on the immunoSEQ multiplex PCR reads. The sample lists about 180,000 distinct CDR3 sequences, approximately 94% occurring once. The sample comprised CD4+ T cells from PBMCs. The receptor set was obtained from a human donor with multiple sclerosis.

V and J are TRBV6-1 and TRBJ2-2, with 9 bases identical to TRBD1. The CDR3 extends over 17 amino acids. V lost 6 bases and J lost 1; bases outside the gene matches: 9. The germline CDR1 and CDR2 sequences are MNHNS and SASEGT. The CDR3, as DNA: TGTGCCAGCAGCCGAAGGCCGGGACAGGGGAACACCGGGGAGCTGTTTTTT. The encoded protein is CASSRRPGQGNTGELFF.

The V call is TRBV27, the J call TRBJ1-6; 9 nucleotides line up with TRBD1. There are 15 residues in the CDR3. Germline-derived CDR1 and CDR2 are MNHEY and SMNVEV (reference sequence). V lost 3 bases, J lost 8 bases, and 5 bases stayed unmatched. Here the CDR3 DNA reads TGTGCCAGCAGTTTCTTCCGGGACAGGGATTCACCCCTCCACTTT. It specifies CASSFFRDRDSPLHF.

This chain uses TRBV5-4 with TRBJ2-3; D uncertain. The CDR3 contains 13 residues. Germline V gives CDR1 SGHNT, CDR2 YYREEE (reference sequence). V lost 2 bases and J lost 4, with 8 bases in between. The CDR3 coding sequence is TGTGCCAGCAGCTTTGCGGACGCAGATACGCAGTATTTT. This translates into CASSFADADTQYF.

The rearrangement joins TRBV29-1 to TRBJ2-7, with D perhaps matching TRBD1 (5 bases). The germline CDR1 and CDR2 sequences are SQVTM and ANQGSEA. Trimming took off 5 bases at V and 0 bases at J, with 8 bases between the two ends. The CDR3 contains 12 residues. The CDR3 DNA reads TGCAGCGTTCAGGGCCTCTCCTACGAGCAGTACTTC. Translating gives CSVQGLSYEQYF.

This chain uses TRBV20-1 with TRBJ2-2; D perhaps matches TRBD1 (6 bases). The CDR3 loop spans 14 amino acids. Trimming took off 3 bases at V and 0 bases at J, with 8 bases between the two ends. Germline CDR1 DFQATT, CDR2 SNEGSKA (reference sequence). The DNA of the CDR3 is TGCAGTGCTAGCCGGACAGCGAACACCGGGGAGCTGTTTTTT. It encodes CSASRTANTGELFF.

The rearrangement links TRBV14 to TRBJ1-5; unclear D gene. V dropped 2 bases and J dropped 3 bases, with 2 bases sitting between them. The CDR3 length is 12 residues. Germline-derived CDR1 and CDR2 are SGHDN and FVKESK. CDR3 DNA sequence: TGTGCCAGCAGCCAAAACAATCAGCCCCAGCATTTT. Residues: CASSQNNQPQHF.

The chain is built from TRBV7-2 and TRBJ2-7; D is uncertain. Trimming took off 5 bases at V and 3 bases at J, with 14 bases between the two ends. CDR3 length: 14 amino acids. From germline, CDR1 is SGHTA and CDR2 FQGNSA. The CDR3 region is CASSLIQGIYEQYF. CDR3 bases: TGTGCCAGCAGCCTGATCCAAGGAATCTACGAGCAGTACTTC.

The rearrangement links TRBV20-1 to TRBJ2-7; TRBD1 matches 10 bases. Losses at the gene ends were 6 bases for V and 7 bases for J; bases not matched to a gene: 6. Per germline, CDR1 DFQATT and CDR2 SNEGSKA (reference sequence). The CDR3 sequence is 12 residues long. The CDR3 region has the DNA TGCAGTGCACGGACAGGGGGAATGGAGCAGTACTTC. This encodes CSARTGGMEQYF.

The chain is built from TRBV15 and TRBJ2-3, with D perhaps being TRBD1 or TRBD2 (7 bases each). Germline assignment: CDR1 LNHNV and CDR2 YYDKDF (reference sequence). There are 14 residues in the CDR3. Deletions cut 3 bases from V and 6 bases from J, with 13 bases between. CDR3 protein: CATSRQGEGDTQYF. The CDR3 DNA follows: TGTGCCACCAGCAGGCAGGGGGAGGGGGATACGCAGTATTTT. The full variable domain, completed using reference TRBV15 and TRBJ2-3, is DAMVIQNPRYQVTQFGKPVTLSCSQTLNHNVMYWYQQKSSQAPKLLFHYYDKDFNNEADTPDNFQSRRPNTSFCFLDIRSPGLGDTAMYLCATSRQGEGDTQYFGPGTRLTVL.